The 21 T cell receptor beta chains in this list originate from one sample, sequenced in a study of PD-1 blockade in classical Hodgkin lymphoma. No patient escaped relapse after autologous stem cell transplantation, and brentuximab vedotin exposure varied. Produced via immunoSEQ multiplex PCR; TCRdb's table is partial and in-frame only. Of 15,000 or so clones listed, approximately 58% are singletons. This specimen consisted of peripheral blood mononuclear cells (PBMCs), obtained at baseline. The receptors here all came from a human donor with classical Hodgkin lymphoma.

The CDR3: CASSDWQVSGNTIYF. The DNA of the CDR3 is TGTGCCAGCAGTGACTGGCAGGTTTCTGGAAACACCATATATTTT. The chain links TRBV6-4 to TRBJ1-3; D gene uncertain. This CDR3 comprises 15 residues. Trimming stripped 1 base from V and 1 base from J, with 8 bases between. Per germline, CDR1 MRHNA and CDR2 SNTAGT.

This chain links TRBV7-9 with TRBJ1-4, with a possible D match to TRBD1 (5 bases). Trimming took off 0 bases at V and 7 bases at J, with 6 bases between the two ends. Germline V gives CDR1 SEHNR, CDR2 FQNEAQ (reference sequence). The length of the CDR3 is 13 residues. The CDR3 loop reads CASSLAGREKLFF. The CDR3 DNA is TGTGCCAGCAGCTTAGCGGGACGTGAAAAACTGTTTTTT.

The CDR3 DNA reads as TGTGCCAGCAGCCCCCGCGGGGGACAGGGGCACTATGGCTACACCTTC. Translation: CASSPRGGQGHYGYTF. This sequence joins TRBV9 and TRBJ1-2, with 10 bases that match TRBD1. The CDR3 runs to 16 residues. Trimming cost V 4 bases and J 3 bases; bases outside gene matches: 9. Germline V gene data show CDR1 as SGDLS and CDR2 as YYNGEE.

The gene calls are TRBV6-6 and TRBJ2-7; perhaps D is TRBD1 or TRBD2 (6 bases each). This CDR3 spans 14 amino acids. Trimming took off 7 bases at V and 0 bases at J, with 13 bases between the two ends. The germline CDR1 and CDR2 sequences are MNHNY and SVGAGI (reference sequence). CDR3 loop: CASTQGTFSYEQYF. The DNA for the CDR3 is TGTGCCAGCACCCAGGGGACTTTCTCCTACGAGCAGTACTTC.

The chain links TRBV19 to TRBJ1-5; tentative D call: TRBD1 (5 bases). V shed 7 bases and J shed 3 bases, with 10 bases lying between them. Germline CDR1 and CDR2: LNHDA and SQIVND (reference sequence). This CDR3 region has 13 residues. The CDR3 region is CASNQGFNQPQHF. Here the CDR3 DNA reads TGTGCCAGTAACCAGGGCTTCAATCAGCCCCAGCATTTT.

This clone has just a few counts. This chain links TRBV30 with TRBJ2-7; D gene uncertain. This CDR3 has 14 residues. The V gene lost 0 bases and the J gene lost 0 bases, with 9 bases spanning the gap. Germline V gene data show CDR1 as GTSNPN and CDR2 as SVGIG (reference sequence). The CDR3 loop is CAWSVAGPSYEQYF. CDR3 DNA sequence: TGTGCCTGGAGTGTAGCTGGACCCTCCTACGAGCAGTACTTC.

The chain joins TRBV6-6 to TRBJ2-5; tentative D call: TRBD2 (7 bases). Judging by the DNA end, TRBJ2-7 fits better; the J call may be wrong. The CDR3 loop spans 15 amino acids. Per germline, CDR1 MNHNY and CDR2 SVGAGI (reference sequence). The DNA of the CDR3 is TGTGCCAGCAGTTACACTGGGGGGGCCCCCGACGAGCAGTACTTC. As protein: CASSYTGGAPDEQYF.

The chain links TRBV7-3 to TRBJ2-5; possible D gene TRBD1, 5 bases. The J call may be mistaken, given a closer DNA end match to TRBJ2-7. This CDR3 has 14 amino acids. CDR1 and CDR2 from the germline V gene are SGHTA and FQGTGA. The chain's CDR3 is CASSEDIGSYEQYF. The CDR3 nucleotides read TGTGCCAGCTCAGAGGACATCGGTTCGTACGAGCAGTACTTC.

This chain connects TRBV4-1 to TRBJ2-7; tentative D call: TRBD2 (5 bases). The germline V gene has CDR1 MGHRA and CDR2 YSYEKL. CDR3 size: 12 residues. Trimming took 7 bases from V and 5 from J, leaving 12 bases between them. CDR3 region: CASTGEGDEQYF. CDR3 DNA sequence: TGCGCCAGCACTGGCGAGGGTGACGAGCAGTACTTC.

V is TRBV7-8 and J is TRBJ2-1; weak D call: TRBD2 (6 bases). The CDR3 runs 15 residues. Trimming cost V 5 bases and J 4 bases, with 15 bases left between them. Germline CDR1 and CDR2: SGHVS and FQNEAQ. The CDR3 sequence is CASSRGSGTYNEQFF. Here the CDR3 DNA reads TGTGCCAGCAGCCGGGGGAGCGGAACTTACAATGAGCAGTTCTTC.

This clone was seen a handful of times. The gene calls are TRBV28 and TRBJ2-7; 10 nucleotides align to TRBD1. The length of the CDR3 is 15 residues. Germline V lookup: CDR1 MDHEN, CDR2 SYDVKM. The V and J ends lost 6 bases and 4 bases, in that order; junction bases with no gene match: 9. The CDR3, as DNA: TGTGCCAGCAGATACGGGACAGGGGATATGTACGAGCAGTACTTC. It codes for CASRYGTGDMYEQYF.

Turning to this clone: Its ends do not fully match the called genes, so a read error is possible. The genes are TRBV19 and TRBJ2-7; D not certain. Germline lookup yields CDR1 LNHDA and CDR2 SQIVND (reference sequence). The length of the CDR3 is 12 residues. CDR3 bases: TGTGCCAGTAGCCGACAAGCCAACGAGCAGTGCTTC. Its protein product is CASSRQANEQCF.

Here the CDR3 DNA reads TGTGCCAGCAGCTTCAGCGGGATCTACACCTTC. It encodes CASSFSGIYTF. This sequence joins TRBV7-9 and TRBJ1-2; D not certain. Germline CDR1 SEHNR, CDR2 FQNEAQ (reference sequence). The CDR3 is made up of 11 amino acids. Deletions cut 3 bases from V and 10 bases from J, with 9 bases between.

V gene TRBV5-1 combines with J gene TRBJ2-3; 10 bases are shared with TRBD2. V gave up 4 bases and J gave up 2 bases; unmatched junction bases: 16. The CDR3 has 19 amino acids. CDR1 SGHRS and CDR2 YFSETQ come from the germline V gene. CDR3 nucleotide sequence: TGCGCCAGCAGCCCCTTAGCGGGAGGACAGACTTCCAACACAGATACGCAGTATTTT. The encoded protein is CASSPLAGGQTSNTDTQYF.

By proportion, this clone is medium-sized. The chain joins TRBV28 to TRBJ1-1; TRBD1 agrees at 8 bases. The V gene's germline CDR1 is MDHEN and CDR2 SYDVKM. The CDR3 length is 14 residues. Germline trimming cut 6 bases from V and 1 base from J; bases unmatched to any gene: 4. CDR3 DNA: TGTGCCAGCAGACCTGGACAGGGGAACACTGAAGCTTTCTTT. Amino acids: CASRPGQGNTEAFF.

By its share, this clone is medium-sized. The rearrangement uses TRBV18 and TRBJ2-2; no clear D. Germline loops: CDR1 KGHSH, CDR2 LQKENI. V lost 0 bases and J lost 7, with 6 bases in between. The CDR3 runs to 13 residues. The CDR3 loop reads CASSPPSDGELFF. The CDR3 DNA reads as TGTGCCAGCTCACCACCAAGCGACGGGGAGCTGTTTTTT.

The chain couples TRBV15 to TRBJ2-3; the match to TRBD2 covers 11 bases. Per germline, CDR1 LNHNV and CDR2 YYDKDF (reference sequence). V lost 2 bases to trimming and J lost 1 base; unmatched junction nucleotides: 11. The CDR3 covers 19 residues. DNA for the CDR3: TGTGCCACCAGCAGACTCCCCCTTAGCGGGAGGGCCGGCACAGATACGCAGTATTTT. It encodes CATSRLPLSGRAGTDTQYF.

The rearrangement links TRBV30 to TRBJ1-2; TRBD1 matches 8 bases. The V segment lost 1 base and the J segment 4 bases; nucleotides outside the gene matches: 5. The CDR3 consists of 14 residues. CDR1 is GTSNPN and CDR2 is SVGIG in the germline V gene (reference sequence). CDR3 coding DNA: TGTGCCTGGAGTGCCGGACAGGGAGGCTATGGCTACACCTTC. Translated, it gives CAWSAGQGGYGYTF.

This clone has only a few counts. The CDR3 reads CASSYKAGGNQPQHF. The CDR3 coding sequence is TGTGCCAGCAGTTACAAGGCGGGAGGCAATCAGCCCCAGCATTTT. J is TRBJ1-5 and V is TRBV6-5; D is uncertain. This CDR3 spans 15 amino acids. V was trimmed by 2 bases and J by 2 bases, leaving 10 bases between them. CDR1 and CDR2 from the germline V gene are MNHEY and SVGAGI.

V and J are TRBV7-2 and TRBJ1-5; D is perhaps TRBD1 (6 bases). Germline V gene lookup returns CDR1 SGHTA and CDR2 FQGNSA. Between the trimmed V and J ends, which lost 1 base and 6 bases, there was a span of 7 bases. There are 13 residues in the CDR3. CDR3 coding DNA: TGTGCCAGCAGCTTAGACAGGGCTCAGCCCCAGCATTTT. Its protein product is CASSLDRAQPQHF.

CDR3 nucleotide sequence: TGTGCCAGCAGTCCCATCGGGCAGGGCTACGAGCAGTACTTC. Translating gives CASSPIGQGYEQYF. The chain is built from TRBV27 and TRBJ2-7; tentatively, D is TRBD1 (5 bases). CDR3 length: 14 amino acids. V was pared by 5 bases and J by 3 bases, with 14 bases between. CDR1 MNHEY and CDR2 SMNVEV come from the germline V gene (reference sequence).